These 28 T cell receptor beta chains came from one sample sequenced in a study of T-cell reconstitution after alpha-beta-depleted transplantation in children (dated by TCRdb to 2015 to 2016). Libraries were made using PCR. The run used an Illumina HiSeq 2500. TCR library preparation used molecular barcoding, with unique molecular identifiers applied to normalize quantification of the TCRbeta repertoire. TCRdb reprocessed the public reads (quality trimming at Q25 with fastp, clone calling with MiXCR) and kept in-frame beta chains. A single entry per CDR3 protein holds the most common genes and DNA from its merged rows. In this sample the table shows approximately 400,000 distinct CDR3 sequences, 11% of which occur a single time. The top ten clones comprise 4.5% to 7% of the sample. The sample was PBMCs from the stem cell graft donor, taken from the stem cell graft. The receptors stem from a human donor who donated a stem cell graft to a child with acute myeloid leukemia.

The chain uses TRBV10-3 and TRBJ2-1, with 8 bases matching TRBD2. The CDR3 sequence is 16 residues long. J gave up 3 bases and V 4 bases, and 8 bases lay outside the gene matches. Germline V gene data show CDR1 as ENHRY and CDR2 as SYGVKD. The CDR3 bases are TGTGCCATCAGTGGACAAGCGGGGGACCTCTACAATGAGCAGTTCTTC. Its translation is CAISGQAGDLYNEQFF.

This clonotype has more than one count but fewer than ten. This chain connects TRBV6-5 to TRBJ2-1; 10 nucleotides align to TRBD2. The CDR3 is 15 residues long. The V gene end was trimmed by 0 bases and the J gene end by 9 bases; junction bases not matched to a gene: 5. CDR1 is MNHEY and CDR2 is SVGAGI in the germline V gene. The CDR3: CASSYSSGGAFEQFF. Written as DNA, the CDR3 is TGTGCCAGCAGTTACTCCAGCGGGGGGGCCTTTGAGCAGTTCTTC.

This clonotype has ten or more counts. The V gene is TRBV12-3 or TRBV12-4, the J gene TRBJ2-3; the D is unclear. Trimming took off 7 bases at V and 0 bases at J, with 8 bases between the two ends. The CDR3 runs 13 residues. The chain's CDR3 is CASTLSSTDTQYF. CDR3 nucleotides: TGTGCCAGCACCCTATCTAGCACAGATACGCAGTATTTT.

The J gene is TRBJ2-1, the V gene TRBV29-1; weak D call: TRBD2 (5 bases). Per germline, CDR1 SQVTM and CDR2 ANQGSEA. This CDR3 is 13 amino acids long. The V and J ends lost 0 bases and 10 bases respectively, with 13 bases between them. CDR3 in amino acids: CSVEEVSVVEQFF. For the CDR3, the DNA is TGCAGCGTTGAAGAGGTTAGCGTCGTCGAGCAGTTCTTC.

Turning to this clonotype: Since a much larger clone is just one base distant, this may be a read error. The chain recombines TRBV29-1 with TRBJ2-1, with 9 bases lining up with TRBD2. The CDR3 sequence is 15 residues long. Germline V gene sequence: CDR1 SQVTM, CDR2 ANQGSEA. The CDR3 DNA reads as TGCAGCGTTTCGTTCGTAGCGGGAGTGTCCAATGAGCAGATCTTC. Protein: CSVSFVAGVSNEQIF.

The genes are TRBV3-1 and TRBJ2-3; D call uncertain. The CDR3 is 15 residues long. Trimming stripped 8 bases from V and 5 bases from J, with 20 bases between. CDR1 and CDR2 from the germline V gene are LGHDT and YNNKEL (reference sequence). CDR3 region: CASCRRGLRGDTQYF. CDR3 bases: TGTGCCAGCTGCCGCAGAGGTCTCAGAGGAGATACGCAGTATTTT.

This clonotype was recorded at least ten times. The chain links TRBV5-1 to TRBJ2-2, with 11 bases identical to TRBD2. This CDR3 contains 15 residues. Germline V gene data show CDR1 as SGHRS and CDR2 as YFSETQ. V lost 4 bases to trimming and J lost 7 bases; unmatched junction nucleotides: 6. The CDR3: CASSGTSGSFGELFF. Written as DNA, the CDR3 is TGCGCCAGCAGCGGAACTAGCGGGAGTTTCGGGGAGCTGTTTTTT.

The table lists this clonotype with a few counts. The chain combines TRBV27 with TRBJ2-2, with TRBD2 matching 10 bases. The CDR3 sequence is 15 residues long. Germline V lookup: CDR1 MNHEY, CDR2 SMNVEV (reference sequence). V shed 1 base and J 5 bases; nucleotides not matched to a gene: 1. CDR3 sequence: CASSLWTSGTGELFF. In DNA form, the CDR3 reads TGTGCCAGCAGTTTATGGACTAGCGGTACCGGGGAGCTGTTTTTT.

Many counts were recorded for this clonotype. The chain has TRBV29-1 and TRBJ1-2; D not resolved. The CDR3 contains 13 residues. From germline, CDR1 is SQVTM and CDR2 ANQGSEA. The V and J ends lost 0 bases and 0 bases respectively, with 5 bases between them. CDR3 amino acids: CSVEERSNYGYTF. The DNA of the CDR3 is TGCAGCGTTGAAGAACGGTCTAACTATGGCTACACCTTC.

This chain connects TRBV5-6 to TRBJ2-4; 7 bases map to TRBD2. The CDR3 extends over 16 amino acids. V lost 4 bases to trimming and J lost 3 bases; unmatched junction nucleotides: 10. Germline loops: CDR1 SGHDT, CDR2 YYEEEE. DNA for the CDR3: TGTGCCAGCAGCCTAACGGGGGGATTAGGCAAAAACATTCAGTACTTC. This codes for CASSLTGGLGKNIQYF. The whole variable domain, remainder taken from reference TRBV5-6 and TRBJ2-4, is DAGVTQSPTHLIKTRGQQVTLRCSPKSGHDTVSWYQQALGQGPQFIFQYYEEEERQRGNFPDRFSGHQFPNYSSELNVNALLLGDSALYLCASSLTGGLGKNIQYFGAGTRLSVL.

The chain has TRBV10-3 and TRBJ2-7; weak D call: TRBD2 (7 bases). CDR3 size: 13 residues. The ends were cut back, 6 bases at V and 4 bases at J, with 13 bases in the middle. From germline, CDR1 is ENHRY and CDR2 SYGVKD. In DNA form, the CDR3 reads TGTGCCATCAGGGAGCGGGACACTTACGAGCAGTACGTC. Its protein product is CAIRERDTYEQYV.

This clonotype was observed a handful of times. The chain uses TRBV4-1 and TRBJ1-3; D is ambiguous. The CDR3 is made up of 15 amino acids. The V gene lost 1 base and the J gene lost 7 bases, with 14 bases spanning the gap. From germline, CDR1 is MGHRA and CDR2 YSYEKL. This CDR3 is CASSQVTERGNTIYF. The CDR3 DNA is TGCGCCAGCAGCCAAGTAACAGAGAGAGGGAACACCATATATTTT.

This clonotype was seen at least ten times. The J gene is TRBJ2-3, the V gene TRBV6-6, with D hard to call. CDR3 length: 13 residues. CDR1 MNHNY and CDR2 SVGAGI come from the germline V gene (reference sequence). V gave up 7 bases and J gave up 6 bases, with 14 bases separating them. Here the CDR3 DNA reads TGTGCCAGCAAATTCGGGCGCTTTGATACGCAGTATTTT. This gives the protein CASKFGRFDTQYF.

In nucleotides, the CDR3 is TGTGCCAGCAGCGGAACTAGCGGGGGGCTGGGAGGCGAGCAGTACGTC. It yields the protein CASSGTSGGLGGEQYV. The chain links TRBV7-2 to TRBJ2-7, with 12 bases lining up with TRBD2. Germline V lookup: CDR1 SGHTA, CDR2 FQGNSA. This CDR3 region has 16 residues. J was trimmed by 6 bases and V by 5 bases; bases with no gene match: 11.

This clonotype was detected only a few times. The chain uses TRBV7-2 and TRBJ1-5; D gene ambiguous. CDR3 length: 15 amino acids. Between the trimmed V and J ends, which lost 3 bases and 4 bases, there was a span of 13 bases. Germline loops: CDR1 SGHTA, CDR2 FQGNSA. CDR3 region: CASSFWGGGNQPQHF. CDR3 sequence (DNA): TGTGCCAGCAGCTTCTGGGGTGGTGGAAATCAGCCCCAGCATTTT.

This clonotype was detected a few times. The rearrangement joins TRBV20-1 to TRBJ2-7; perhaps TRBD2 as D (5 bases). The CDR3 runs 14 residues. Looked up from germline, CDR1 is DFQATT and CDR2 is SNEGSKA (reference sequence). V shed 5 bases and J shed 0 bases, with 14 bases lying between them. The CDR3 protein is CSALGILNSYEQYF. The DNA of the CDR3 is TGCAGTGCTCTCGGGATCCTTAACTCCTACGAGCAGTACTTC.

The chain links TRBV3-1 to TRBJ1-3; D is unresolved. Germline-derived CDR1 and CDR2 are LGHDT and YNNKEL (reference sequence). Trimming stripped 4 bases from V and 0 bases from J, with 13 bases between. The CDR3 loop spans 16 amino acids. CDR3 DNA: TGTGCCAGCAGCCGAAACACGGCCGTCTCTGGAAACACCATATATTTT. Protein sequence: CASSRNTAVSGNTIYF.

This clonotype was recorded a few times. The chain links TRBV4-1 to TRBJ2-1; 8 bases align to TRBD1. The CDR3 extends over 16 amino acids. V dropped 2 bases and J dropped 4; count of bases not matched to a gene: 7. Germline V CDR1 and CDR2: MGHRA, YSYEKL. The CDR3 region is CASSQLGDRPYNEQFF. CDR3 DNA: TGCGCCAGCAGCCAACTTGGGGACAGGCCTTACAATGAGCAGTTCTTC.

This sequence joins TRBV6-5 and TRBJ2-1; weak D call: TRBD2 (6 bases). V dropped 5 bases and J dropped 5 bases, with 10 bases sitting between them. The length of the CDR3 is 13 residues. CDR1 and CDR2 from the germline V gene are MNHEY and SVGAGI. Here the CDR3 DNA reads TGTGCCAGCAGTCACGGGAGTAACAATGAGCAGTTCTTC. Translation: CASSHGSNNEQFF.

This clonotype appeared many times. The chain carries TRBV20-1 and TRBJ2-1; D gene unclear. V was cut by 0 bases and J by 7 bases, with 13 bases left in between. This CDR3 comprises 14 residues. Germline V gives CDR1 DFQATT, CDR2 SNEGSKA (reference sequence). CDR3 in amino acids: CSARDEPGGNEQFF. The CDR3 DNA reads TGCAGTGCTAGAGATGAGCCGGGTGGGAATGAGCAGTTCTTC.

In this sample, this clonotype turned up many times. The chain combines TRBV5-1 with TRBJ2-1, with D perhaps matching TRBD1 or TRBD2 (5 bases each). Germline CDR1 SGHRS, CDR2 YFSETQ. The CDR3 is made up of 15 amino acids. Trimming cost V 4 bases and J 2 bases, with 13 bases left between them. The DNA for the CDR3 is TGCGCCAGCAGCCCTACGGGGCGAACCTACAATGAGCAGTTCTTC. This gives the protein CASSPTGRTYNEQFF.

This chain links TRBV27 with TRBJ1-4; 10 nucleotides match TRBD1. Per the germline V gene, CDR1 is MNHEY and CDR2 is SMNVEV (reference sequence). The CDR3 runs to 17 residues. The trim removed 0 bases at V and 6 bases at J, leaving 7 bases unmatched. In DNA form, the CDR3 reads TGTGCCAGCAGTTTATCCATCCCGGGACAGGGGTATGAAAAACTGTTTTTT. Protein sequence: CASSLSIPGQGYEKLFF. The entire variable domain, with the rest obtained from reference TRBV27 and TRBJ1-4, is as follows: EAQVTQNPRYLITVTGKKLTVTCSQNMNHEYMSWYRQDPGLGLRQIYYSMNVEVTDKGDVPEGYKVSRKEKRNFPLILESPSPNQTSLYFCASSLSIPGQGYEKLFFGSGTQLSVL.

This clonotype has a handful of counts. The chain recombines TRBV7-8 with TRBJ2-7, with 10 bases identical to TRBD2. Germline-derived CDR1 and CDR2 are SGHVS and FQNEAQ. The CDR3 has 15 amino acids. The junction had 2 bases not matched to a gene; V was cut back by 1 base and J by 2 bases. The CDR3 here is CASSLGLAGAYEQYV. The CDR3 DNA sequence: TGTGCCAGCAGCTTAGGCCTAGCGGGGGCCTACGAGCAGTACGTC.

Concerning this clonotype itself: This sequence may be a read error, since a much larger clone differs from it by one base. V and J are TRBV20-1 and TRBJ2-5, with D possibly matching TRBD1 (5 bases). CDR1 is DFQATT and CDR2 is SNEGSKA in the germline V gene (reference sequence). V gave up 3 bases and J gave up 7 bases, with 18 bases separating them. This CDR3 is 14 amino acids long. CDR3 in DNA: TGCAGTGCTAGGCGACAGAGACCCGTTCCGACCCAGTACTTC. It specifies CSARRQRPVPTQYF.

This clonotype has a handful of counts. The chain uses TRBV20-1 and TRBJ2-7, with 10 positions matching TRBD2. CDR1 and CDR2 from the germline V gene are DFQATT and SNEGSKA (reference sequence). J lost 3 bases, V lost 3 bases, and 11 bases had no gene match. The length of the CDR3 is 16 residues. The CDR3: CSARVWSRTSGYEQYF. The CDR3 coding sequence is TGCAGTGCTAGGGTTTGGTCTAGGACTAGCGGCTACGAGCAGTACTTC.

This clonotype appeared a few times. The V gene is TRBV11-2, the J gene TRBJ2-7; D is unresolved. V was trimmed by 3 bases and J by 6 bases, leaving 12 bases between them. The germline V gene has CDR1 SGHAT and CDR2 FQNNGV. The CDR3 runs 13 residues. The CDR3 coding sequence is TGTGCCAGCAGCTTCCAGGCGGTATCCGAGCAGTACTTC. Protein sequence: CASSFQAVSEQYF.

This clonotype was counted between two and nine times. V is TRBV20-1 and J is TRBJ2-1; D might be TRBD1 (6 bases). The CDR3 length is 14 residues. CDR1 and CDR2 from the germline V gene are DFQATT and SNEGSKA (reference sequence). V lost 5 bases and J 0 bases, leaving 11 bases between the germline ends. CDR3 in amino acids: CSAPRGVSYNEQFF. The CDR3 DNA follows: TGCAGTGCTCCCAGGGGAGTCTCCTACAATGAGCAGTTCTTC.

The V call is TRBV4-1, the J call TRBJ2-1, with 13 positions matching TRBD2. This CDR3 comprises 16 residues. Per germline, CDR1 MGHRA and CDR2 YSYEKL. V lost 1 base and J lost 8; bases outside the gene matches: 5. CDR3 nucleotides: TGCGCCAGCAGCCAAGTCCTCGGACTAGCGGGAGATGAGCAGTTCTTC. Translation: CASSQVLGLAGDEQFF.